These 8 T cell receptor beta chains came from one sample sequenced in a study of T-cell memory formation after mild COVID-19. From the 5' RACE reads, TCRdb called clonotypes with MiXCR, one entry per CDR3 protein. The repertoire holds almost 350,000 distinct CDR3 sequences, with 20% to 25% as singletons. Sequencing was done on a sample of PBMCs or a T cell subset sorted from them (not recorded which). These receptor sequences come from a man in his late teens or twenties who had mild COVID-19 (a few samples of this study predate the infection). Cell type and time point are not known.

The chain joins TRBV2 to TRBJ1-1; 11 nucleotides match TRBD1. This CDR3 is built from 17 residues. CDR1 SNHLY and CDR2 FYNNEI come from the germline V gene. Unmatched junction bases numbered 7, after V lost 1 base and J lost 3 bases. The CDR3 loop reads CASSEVPGQGVHTEAFF. CDR3 nucleotides: TGTGCCAGCAGTGAAGTCCCGGGACAGGGGGTCCACACTGAAGCTTTCTTT.

Comment on this clonotype: With a much larger clone just one base away, this may be a read error. The chain employs TRBV5-1 and TRBJ2-3; 7 positions match TRBD2. CDR3 length: 16 amino acids. Germline CDR1 reads SGHRS; CDR2 reads YFSETQ. The V and J ends lost 4 bases and 2 bases, in that order; junction bases with no gene match: 10. CDR3 sequence reads: CASSLGRAGTTDTQYF. DNA for the CDR3: TGCGCCAGCAGCCTTGGACGAGCGGGGACCACAGATACGCAGTATTTT.

This clonotype was found a few times. The chain combines TRBV5-1 with TRBJ1-4, with 9 positions matching TRBD1. This CDR3 spans 17 amino acids. Germline V gene sequence: CDR1 SGHRS, CDR2 YFSETQ. Trimming cost V 5 bases and J 0 bases; bases outside gene matches: 8. The CDR3 DNA follows: TGCGCCAGCAGTTACACTCGGACAGGGGCAACTAATGAAAAACTGTTTTTT. It yields the protein CASSYTRTGATNEKLFF. The variable domain in full, completed from reference TRBV5-1 and TRBJ1-4, reads KAGVTQTPRYLIKTRGQQVTLSCSPISGHRSVSWYQQTPGQGLQFLFEYFSETQRNKGNFPGRFSGRQFSNSRSEMNVSTLELGDSALYLCASSYTRTGATNEKLFFGSGTQLSVL.

The chain employs TRBV20-1 and TRBJ2-3, with D unclear. CDR3 length equals 13 residues. Germline V lookup: CDR1 DFQATT, CDR2 SNEGSKA (reference sequence). The V end lost 4 bases, the J end lost 2 bases, and 10 bases lay between the germline ends. DNA of the CDR3: TGCAGTGCTACGGGCAGATTCACAGATACGCAGTATTTT. Its translation is CSATGRFTDTQYF.

The chain links TRBV7-6 to TRBJ1-1; possible D gene TRBD1, 5 bases. Trimming took off 0 bases at V and 7 bases at J, with 9 bases between the two ends. The CDR3 sequence is 13 residues long. Per germline, CDR1 SGHVS and CDR2 FNYEAQ. For the CDR3, the DNA is TGTGCCAGCAGCTTAGCGGGGCAGAGTGAAGCTTTCTTT. Protein: CASSLAGQSEAFF.

V and J are TRBV27 and TRBJ2-5; 8 bases line up with TRBD2. Trimming took 10 bases from V and 5 from J; bases not matched to a gene: 15. In germline, CDR1 is MNHEY, CDR2 SMNVEV (reference sequence). The CDR3 is 15 amino acids. The CDR3 bases are TGTGCCATCATTTCCTACGCGGGGGGCTGGGAGACCCAGTACTTC. As protein: CAIISYAGGWETQYF.

V and J are TRBV4-3 and TRBJ2-4; D gene ambiguous. The CDR3 is made up of 14 amino acids. Per the germline V gene, CDR1 is LGHNA and CDR2 is YSLEER. V lost 3 bases and J lost 7, with 13 bases in between. The DNA of the CDR3 is TGCGCCAGCAGCCAGGGTAAGGGCACGAACATTCAGTACTTC. Its protein is CASSQGKGTNIQYF.

The gene calls are TRBV29-1 and TRBJ2-7; no clear D gene. The germline gives CDR1 SQVTM, CDR2 ANQGSEA. The V end was cut by 7 bases, the J end by 3 bases, with 10 bases between. This CDR3 contains 11 residues. The CDR3 protein is CSGSLNYEQYF. The DNA of the CDR3 is TGCAGCGGATCCCTAAACTACGAGCAGTACTTC.